These T cell receptor beta chains were read from a single sample in a study of CD8+ T cells in alopecia areata. Measured with immunoSEQ multiplex PCR; TCRdb has only the in-frame clones, and not every one. The profile shows about 110,000 clones, roughly 55% of them singletons. Sequencing input: NKG2D-low CD8+ T cells sorted from blood. The receptors derive from a human donor with alopecia areata. The CDR3 runs from the conserved cysteine through the conserved F or W. The D gene is left open where the match is weak. Rows may omit the clone size; those that give it use once, few, many or a size class.

>TRBV27|NA|TRBJ2-7|NA
CASSLGGTGEQYF
TGTGCCAGCAGTTTAGGGGGGACGGGCGAGCAGTACTTC
>TRBV6-6|NA|TRBJ1-1|TRBD1
CASSPGTGAFF
TGTGCCAGCAGTCCAGGGACAGGAGCTTTCTTT
>TRBV7-9|few|TRBJ2-5|NA
CASSLGRRPGETQYF
TGTGCCAGCAGCCTAGGACGAAGGCCCGGGGAGACCCAGTACTTC
>TRBV6-5|NA|TRBJ2-7|TRBD1
CASSYSQGAYEQYF
TGTGCCAGCAGTTACTCGCAGGGGGCCTACGAGCAGTACTTC
>TRBV19|many|TRBJ2-1|TRBD2
CASSIETSGSYNEQFF
TGTGCCAGTAGTATTGAGACTAGCGGGAGTTACAATGAGCAGTTCTTC
>TRBV28|NA|TRBJ2-7|NA
CASSRGYEQYF
TGTGCCAGCAGTCGGGGCTACGAGCAGTACTTC
>TRBV5-1|few|TRBJ2-7|TRBD2
CASSLRALGGTNYEQYF
TGCGCCAGCAGCTTAAGGGCCCTCGGCGGGACTAACTACGAGCAGTACTTC
>TRBV29-1|once|TRBJ1-1|NA
CSVERDKAFF
TGCAGCGTTGAACGGGACAAGGCTTTCTTT
>TRBV7-9|NA|TRBJ2-1|NA
CASSLALGTYNEQFF
TGTGCCAGCAGCTTAGCGCTCGGCACGTACAATGAGCAGTTCTTC
>TRBV23-1|few|TRBJ2-4|TRBD2
CASSQSPGGRGTKNIQYF
TGCGCCAGCAGTCAATCGCCGGGAGGGCGGGGGACCAAAAACATTCAGTACTTC
>TRBV27|NA|TRBJ2-7|NA
CASGQSYEQYF
TGTGCCAGCGGGCAGTCCTACGAGCAGTACTTC
>TRBV7-6|few|TRBJ2-1|NA
CAAGGGGSYNEQFF
TGTGCCGCCGGAGGGGGGGGCTCCTACAATGAGCAGTTCTTC
>TRBV29-1|NA|TRBJ2-7|NA
CSVEDSGDYEQYF
TGCAGCGTTGAGGATTCAGGGGACTACGAGCAGTACTTC
>TRBV28|NA|TRBJ1-5|NA
CASSLRGEGERNQPQHF
TGTGCCAGCAGTTTACGGGGGGAAGGGGAGAGGAATCAGCCCCAGCATTTT
>TRBV6-5|NA|TRBJ2-5|NA
CASSYSGGLQETQYF
TGTGCCAGCAGTTACTCTGGGGGGCTACAAGAGACCCAGTACTTC
>TRBV15|few|TRBJ2-1|TRBD2
CATSRNGLAGGLYNEQFF
TGTGCCACCAGCAGAAACGGACTAGCGGGAGGTCTATACAATGAGCAGTTCTTC
>TRBV7-2|NA|TRBJ2-1|TRBD2
CASSPGLAGYNEQFF
TGTGCCAGCAGCCCGGGACTAGCCGGATACAATGAGCAGTTCTTC
>TRBV5-6|NA|TRBJ2-7|NA
CASSLGSTDEQYF
TGTGCCAGCAGCCTGGGGTCCACGGACGAGCAGTACTTC
>TRBV10-3|many|TRBJ2-6|NA
CAISDLGAGANVLTF
TGTGCCATCAGTGATCTGGGGGCTGGGGCCAACGTCCTGACTTTC
>TRBV14|NA|TRBJ1-1|TRBD1
CASSQDWDSRAENTEAFF
TGTGCCAGCAGCCAAGACTGGGACAGCCGTGCCGAGAACACTGAAGCTTTCTTT
>TRBV5-6|NA|TRBJ2-2|TRBD2
CASSPRDYHAGELFF
TGTGCCAGCAGCCCCCGGGACTACCACGCCGGGGAGCTGTTTTTT
>TRBV13|NA|TRBJ2-2|NA
CASSLPPGELFF
TGTGCCAGCAGCTTACCTCCTGGGGAGCTGTTTTTT
>TRBV6-5|once|TRBJ2-2|NA
CASSYGSLEPGELFF
TGTGCCAGCAGTTACGGATCCTTGGAGCCCGGGGAGCTGTTTTTT
>TRBV27|NA|TRBJ1-1|TRBD1
CASRQGKNTEAFF
TGTGCCAGCAGACAGGGGAAAAACACTGAAGCTTTCTTT
>TRBV7-8|NA|TRBJ2-5|NA
CASSLLGQIQETQYF
TGTGCCAGCAGCTTATTGGGGCAGATCCAAGAGACCCAGTACTTC
>TRBV9|NA|TRBJ2-7|NA
CASSVDPGPPYEQYF
TGTGCCAGCAGCGTAGATCCGGGCCCCCCCTACGAGCAGTACTTC
>TRBV9|NA|TRBJ1-2|NA
CASSATATQSHYGYTF
TGTGCCAGCAGCGCGACGGCTACCCAGTCCCACTATGGCTACACCTTC